These 10 T cell receptor beta chains originate from one sample sequenced in a study of T cells after yellow fever vaccination. MiXCR was run by TCRdb on the 5' RACE reads, yielding one entry per CDR3 protein. Among around 350,000 distinct CDR3 sequences, about 9.9% were seen once, and the ten largest hold around 18%. Source: PBMCs, taken on the day of the first yellow fever vaccination. These receptors were collected from a young man who received the YFV17D yellow fever vaccine.

The chain joins TRBV7-3 to TRBJ2-6; D is unclear. The CDR3 covers 15 residues. Per germline, CDR1 SGHTA and CDR2 FQGTGA. V was shortened by 5 bases and J by 0 bases, with 8 bases between the two germline ends. The CDR3 nucleotides are TGTGCCAGCAGCCCCCACAACTCTGGGGCCAACGTCCTGACTTTC. Its translation is CASSPHNSGANVLTF. Full variable domain (remainder filled in from reference TRBV7-3 and TRBJ2-6): GAGVSQTPSNKVTEKGKYVELRCDPISGHTALYWYRQSLGQGPEFLIYFQGTGAADDSGLPNDRFFAVRPEGSVSTLKIQRTERGDSAVYLCASSPHNSGANVLTFGAGSRLTVL.

The genes are TRBV5-1 and TRBJ2-1; perhaps TRBD1 as D (6 bases). V dropped 7 bases and J dropped 2 bases, with 13 bases sitting between them. Germline V CDR1 and CDR2: SGHRS, YFSETQ. This CDR3 has 14 residues. The CDR3, as DNA: TGCGCCAGCGTCCCGGACAGTCCCTACAATGAGCAGTTCTTC. Translated, it gives CASVPDSPYNEQFF.

The chain uses TRBV7-3 and TRBJ2-2, with 8 bases aligning to TRBD1. This CDR3 region has 12 residues. The germline V gene has CDR1 SGHTA and CDR2 FQGTGA. J was trimmed by 4 bases and V by 8 bases; bases with no gene match: 0. This CDR3 reads CASQGATGELFF. CDR3 nucleotides: TGTGCCAGCCAGGGGGCCACCGGGGAGCTGTTTTTT.

This clonotype was seen a few times. Here the CDR3 reads CATTPDRNTGELFF. CDR3 DNA sequence: TGCGCCACTACCCCCGACAGGAACACCGGGGAGCTGTTTTTT. J is TRBJ2-2 and V is TRBV5-1; tentatively, D is TRBD1 (5 bases). Germline-derived CDR1 and CDR2 are SGHRS and YFSETQ. Trimming shortened V by 9 bases and J by 1 base, and 13 bases separated the two germline ends. There are 14 residues in the CDR3.

The chain has TRBV24-1 and TRBJ2-2; D is perhaps TRBD2 (5 bases). The CDR3 extends over 15 amino acids. Per the germline V gene, CDR1 is KGHDR and CDR2 is SFDVKD. The V end was cut by 4 bases, the J end by 5 bases, with 13 bases between. The CDR3 spells CATSDWATGTGELFF. CDR3 bases: TGTGCCACCAGTGACTGGGCCACGGGGACCGGGGAGCTGTTTTTT.

This clonotype has more than one count but fewer than ten. The chain recombines TRBV9 with TRBJ1-3; D call uncertain. V gave up 4 bases and J gave up 0 bases, with 11 bases separating them. The CDR3 sequence is 15 residues long. The V gene's germline CDR1 is SGDLS and CDR2 YYNGEE. CDR3 loop: CASSPDLGSGNTIYF. The CDR3 bases are TGTGCCAGCAGCCCCGACCTCGGCTCTGGAAACACCATATATTTT.

In DNA form, the CDR3 reads TGTGCCAGCAGTTACCCCCCGGGGAGCACAGATACGCAGTATTTT. Amino acids: CASSYPPGSTDTQYF. The gene calls are TRBV6-5 and TRBJ2-3, with D maybe TRBD2 (5 bases). The germline gives CDR1 MNHEY, CDR2 SVGAGI. V lost 2 bases, J lost 0 bases, and 9 bases lay in between. This CDR3 spans 15 amino acids.

To note about this clonotype: The junction shows a germline mismatch at one end, possibly a read error. This chain joins TRBV29-1 and TRBJ2-1; a possible D gene is TRBD2 (6 bases). The CDR3 sequence is 13 residues long. Germline V gene sequence: CDR1 SQVTM, CDR2 ANQGSEA. In nucleotides, the CDR3 is TGCAGCGTTCACCCTACTAGCAACAATGAGCCGTTCTTC. This encodes CSVHPTSNNEPFF.

At least ten counts were recorded for this clonotype. The rearrangement joins TRBV4-1 to TRBJ2-7; D is unresolved. Trimming cost V 3 bases and J 3 bases, with 9 bases left between them. Germline V gene sequence: CDR1 MGHRA, CDR2 YSYEKL. The CDR3 consists of 13 residues. The CDR3 loop is CASSHPPSYEQYF. In nucleotides, the CDR3 is TGCGCCAGCAGCCACCCACCGAGCTACGAGCAGTACTTC.

V gene TRBV6-2 or TRBV6-3 combines with J gene TRBJ2-3, with 16 bases aligning to TRBD2. Germline V CDR1 and CDR2: MNHEY, SVGEGT. Losses at the gene ends were 1 base for V and 10 bases for J; bases not matched to a gene: 14. This CDR3 is 19 amino acids long. The CDR3 nucleotides are TGTGCCAGCAGTTACTACCTACCCGGGACTAGCGGGGGGGTCGCGGCGCAGTATTTT. The encoded protein is CASSYYLPGTSGGVAAQYF.